Following are 7 T cell receptor beta chains from one sample sequenced in a study of blood T cell repertoires in COVID-19. This table comes from immunoSEQ multiplex PCR, and its TCRdb copy is limited to in-frame clones, with some not included. The sample lists approximately 130,000 clones, roughly four fifths occurring once. The material sequenced was peripheral blood. The receptors here all came from a human donor in a cohort sampled during active COVID-19.

This rearrangement joins TRBV3-1 (or the pseudogene TRBV3-2) to TRBJ2-1; D perhaps matches TRBD1 (6 bases). The ends were cut back, 3 bases at V and 4 bases at J, with 10 bases in the middle. The CDR3 has 14 amino acids. Germline V CDR1 and CDR2: LGHDT, YNNKEL (reference sequence). The CDR3 sequence is CASSQGAGYNEQFF. The CDR3 region has the DNA TGTGCCAGCAGCCAGGGGGCCGGGTACAATGAGCAGTTCTTC.

The V gene is TRBV3-1 (or the pseudogene TRBV3-2), the J gene TRBJ1-1; D is uncertain. V was trimmed by 6 bases and J by 7 bases, leaving 18 bases between them. The CDR3 sequence is 14 residues long. Germline CDR1 reads LGHDT; CDR2 reads YNNKEL (reference sequence). CDR3 loop: CASRTLGPAGEAFF. DNA for the CDR3: TGTGCCAGCAGGACCCTTGGACCCGCGGGTGAAGCTTTCTTT.

This chain connects TRBV11-2 to TRBJ2-7; 12 bases agree with TRBD1. The CDR3 runs 19 residues. Germline CDR1 reads SGHAT; CDR2 reads FQNNGV. V was clipped by 5 bases and J by 0 bases; unmatched bases: 14. Here the CDR3 DNA reads TGTGCCAGCAGCCCGATCTCCCGGGACAGGGGGCCTAGCTCCTACGAGCAGTACTTC. It specifies CASSPISRDRGPSSYEQYF.

V gene TRBV5-1 combines with J gene TRBJ2-7; D may be TRBD2 (5 bases). The V and J ends lost 2 bases and 3 bases respectively, with 9 bases between them. The CDR3 sequence is 13 residues long. Germline CDR1 SGHRS, CDR2 YFSETQ. The CDR3 nucleotides are TGCGCCAGCAGCTTTGGGAGCAACTACGAGCAGTACTTC. This encodes CASSFGSNYEQYF. Based on the CDR3 plus reference TRBV5-1 and TRBJ2-7, the full variable domain is KAGVTQTPRYLIKTRGQQVTLSCSPISGHRSVSWYQQTPGQGLQFLFEYFSETQRNKGNFPGRFSGRQFSNSRSEMNVSTLELGDSALYLCASSFGSNYEQYFGPGTRLTVT.

This chain uses TRBV5-8 with TRBJ1-4, with TRBD1 as a possible D gene (6 bases). The V end lost 4 bases, the J end lost 3 bases, and 13 bases lay between the germline ends. Germline V gene lookup returns CDR1 SGHTS and CDR2 YDEGEE. CDR3 length equals 15 residues. The CDR3 spells CASSGRGRANEKLFF. The CDR3 nucleotides read TGTGCCAGCAGCGGAAGGGGGAGGGCTAATGAAAAACTGTTTTTT.

In this sample, this clone turned up a few times. J is TRBJ1-6 and V is TRBV16; possible D gene TRBD1, 6 bases. Germline CDR1 is KGHSY and CDR2 is FQNENV. This CDR3 has 15 residues. Trimming stripped 4 bases from V and 10 bases from J, with 17 bases between. CDR3: CASSLQGTLGSPLHF. CDR3 coding DNA: TGTGCCAGCAGCCTTCAGGGGACGCTTGGGTCACCCCTCCACTTT.

J is TRBJ2-2 and V is TRBV5-1; TRBD1 matches 8 bases. The germline CDR1 and CDR2 sequences are SGHRS and YFSETQ. The CDR3 runs 16 residues. Germline trimming cut 4 bases from V and 5 bases from J; bases unmatched to any gene: 10. CDR3 DNA sequence: TGCGCCAGCAGCCCCCGGACAGGGTTTAAGACCGGGGAGCTGTTTTTT. The encoded protein is CASSPRTGFKTGELFF.